This T cell receptor beta chain was captured by sequencing in a study of cytomegalovirus exposure and HLA in healthy donors. Study-level results: There was a cluster of highly shared sequence variants that was likely a sequencing artifact.

Trimming removed 0 bases at V and 5 bases at J, with 11 bases between. This CDR3 is built from 14 residues. Germline loops: CDR1 SGHRS, CDR2 YFSETQ. This clone was recorded a few times. Its antigen is undetermined. The PCR used 60 Vbeta and 13 Jbeta primers. Profiling relied on immunoSEQ multiplex PCR, and the TCRdb table lists in-frame clones only, not all of them. The repertoire includes approximately 82,000 clones, roughly 80% of them detected once, and over 5% sits in the top ten. Sequenced material: PBMCs. The TCR sequence derives from a woman in her fifties or sixties in good health and CMV-seropositive. V is TRBV5-1 and J is TRBJ1-1; tentatively, D is TRBD1 (6 bases). The CDR3 region is CASSLARGRTEAFF. The CDR3 coding sequence is TGCGCCAGCAGCTTGGCCAGGGGACGGACTGAAGCTTTCTTT.